One sample yielded the 5 T cell receptor beta chains listed below, sequenced in a study of blood T cell repertoires in COVID-19. TCRdb's table, derived via immunoSEQ multiplex PCR, lists solely in-frame clones and lacks some. The table records some 180,000 clones, approximately 80% of them present only once. Sequencing used PBMCs or T cells enriched from blood (not recorded which). Every receptor here comes from a man in his sixties who had been exposed to COVID-19.

CDR3 residues: CASSRESRNEKLFF. Written as DNA, the CDR3 is TGTGCCAGCAGCCGCGAGAGTCGGAATGAAAAACTGTTTTTT. V gene TRBV7-9 combines with J gene TRBJ1-4; D ambiguous. The germline V gene has CDR1 SEHNR and CDR2 FQNEAQ (reference sequence). The CDR3 loop spans 14 amino acids. Trimming removed 5 bases from V and 5 bases from J, with 12 bases in between. Looking up the rest from reference TRBV7-9 and TRBJ1-4 gives the full variable domain: DTGVSQNPRHKITKRGQNVTFRCDPISEHNRLYWYRQTLGQGPEFLTYFQNEAQLEKSRLLSDRFSAERPKGSFSTLEIQRTEQGDSAMYLCASSRESRNEKLFFGSGTQLSVL.

This chain uses TRBV3-1 (or the pseudogene TRBV3-2) with TRBJ1-1, with D possibly matching TRBD1 (5 bases). The ends were cut back, 4 bases at V and 2 bases at J, with 17 bases in the middle. The CDR3 runs 16 residues. Per germline, CDR1 LGHDT and CDR2 YNNKEL (reference sequence). The CDR3 loop reads CASSLTRGGFNTEAFF. CDR3 nucleotide sequence: TGTGCCAGCAGCCTCACCCGGGGGGGGTTTAACACTGAAGCTTTCTTT.

The CDR3: CASTLGGSLEQYF. CDR3 in DNA: TGTGCCAGCACCCTTGGGGGGTCCCTCGAGCAGTACTTC. V is TRBV12-3 or TRBV12-4 and J is TRBJ2-7; D is perhaps TRBD2 (6 bases). Trimming stripped 7 bases from V and 6 bases from J, with 16 bases between. CDR3 size: 13 residues.

The table lists this clone with a count of one. V is TRBV27 and J is TRBJ2-6; 7 positions match TRBD2. J gave up 0 bases and V 4 bases, and 6 bases lay outside the gene matches. The length of the CDR3 is 17 residues. CDR1 and CDR2 from the germline V gene are MNHEY and SMNVEV (reference sequence). CDR3 residues: CASSSGGLSSGANVLTF. The CDR3, as DNA: TGTGCCAGCAGTTCGGGGGGATTGAGCTCTGGGGCCAACGTCCTGACTTTC. Filled out from reference TRBV27 and TRBJ2-6, the complete variable domain reads EAQVTQNPRYLITVTGKKLTVTCSQNMNHEYMSWYRQDPGLGLRQIYYSMNVEVTDKGDVPEGYKVSRKEKRNFPLILESPSPNQTSLYFCASSSGGLSSGANVLTFGAGSRLTVL.

The chain recombines TRBV19 with TRBJ2-5; 9 bases fit TRBD1. Germline V gives CDR1 LNHDA, CDR2 SQIVND (reference sequence). With V trimmed by 1 base and J by 3 bases, 3 bases remained unmatched. CDR3 size: 15 residues. The CDR3 is CASSIGDREKETQYF. The DNA of the CDR3 is TGTGCCAGTAGTATAGGGGACAGGGAGAAAGAGACCCAGTACTTC. The complete variable domain, with remaining parts taken from reference TRBV19 and TRBJ2-5, reads DGGITQSPKYLFRKEGQNVTLSCEQNLNHDAMYWYRQDPGQGLRLIYYSQIVNDFQKGDIAEGYSVSREKKESFPLTVTSAQKNPTAFYLCASSIGDREKETQYFGPGTRLLVL.